This T cell receptor beta chain was profiled in a study of response to subunit inactivated influenza vaccine. Germline lookup yields CDR1 MNHEY and CDR2 SVGAGI. V lost 0 bases, J lost 7 bases, and 9 bases lay in between. The CDR3 is made up of 13 amino acids. On this clonotype: The antigen is undetermined.

Study outcomes and limitations: The authors suggested that few new T cells are recruited per seasonal influenza vaccination.

TCRdb fed the RT-PCR reads into MiXCR, producing one record per CDR3 protein. This table has 250,000 to 350,000 distinct CDR3 sequences, about 20% appearing once. The clonotype was recovered from a man aged 50 to 69 who received an inactivated influenza vaccine. Sequences were derived from PBMCs from blood, sampled less than 22 months after vaccination. The chain links TRBV6-5 to TRBJ1-1; perhaps TRBD1 as D (5 bases). CDR3 protein: CASSYSSQGEAFF. The CDR3 DNA sequence: TGTGCCAGCAGTTACTCGTCTCAGGGTGAAGCTTTCTTT.